This T cell receptor beta chain was retrieved from a study of T cell changes during pregnancy in multiple sclerosis. Clones were read by immunoSEQ multiplex PCR, and TCRdb kept only the in-frame ones, dropping some. The repertoire includes 66,000 or so clones, roughly nine tenths of them detected once, and roughly 5.7% sits in the top ten. This clonotype was obtained from a female donor with multiple sclerosis, enrolled in a pregnancy study. Sequenced material: CD8+ T cells from peripheral blood mononuclear cells, taken before pregnancy.

The CDR3 DNA reads TGTGCCAGCGGTGGTGAGACATGGCGAGAGACCCAGTACTTC. It encodes CASGGETWRETQYF. This chain links TRBV2 with TRBJ2-5; no reliable D call. CDR3 length equals 14 residues. In germline, CDR1 is SNHLY, CDR2 FYNNEI. V shed 8 bases and J shed 4 bases, with 17 bases lying between them. The full variable domain, in which reference TRBV2 and TRBJ2-5 provide the parts outside the CDR3, is EPEVTQTPSHQVTQMGQEVILRCVPISNHLYFYWYRQILGQKVEFLVSFYNNEISEKSEIFDDQFSVERPDGSNFTLKIRSTKLEDSAMYFCASGGETWRETQYFGPGTRLLVL.